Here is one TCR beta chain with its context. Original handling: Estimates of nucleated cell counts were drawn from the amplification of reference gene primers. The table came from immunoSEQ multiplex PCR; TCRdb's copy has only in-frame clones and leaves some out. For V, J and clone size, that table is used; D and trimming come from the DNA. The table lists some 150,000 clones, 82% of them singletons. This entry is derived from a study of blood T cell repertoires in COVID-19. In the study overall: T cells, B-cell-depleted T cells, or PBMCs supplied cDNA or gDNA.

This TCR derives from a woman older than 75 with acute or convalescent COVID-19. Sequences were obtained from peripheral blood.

In nucleotides, the CDR3 is TGTGCCACCAGAGCGGGTTCTAGCACAGATACGCAGTATTTT. Translation gives CATRAGSSTDTQYF. The chain joins TRBV19 to TRBJ2-3, with D possibly being TRBD2 (6 bases). The CDR3 length is 14 residues. Between the trimmed V and J ends, which lost 10 bases and 0 bases, there was a span of 14 bases. The V gene's germline CDR1 is LNHDA and CDR2 SQIVND (reference sequence).